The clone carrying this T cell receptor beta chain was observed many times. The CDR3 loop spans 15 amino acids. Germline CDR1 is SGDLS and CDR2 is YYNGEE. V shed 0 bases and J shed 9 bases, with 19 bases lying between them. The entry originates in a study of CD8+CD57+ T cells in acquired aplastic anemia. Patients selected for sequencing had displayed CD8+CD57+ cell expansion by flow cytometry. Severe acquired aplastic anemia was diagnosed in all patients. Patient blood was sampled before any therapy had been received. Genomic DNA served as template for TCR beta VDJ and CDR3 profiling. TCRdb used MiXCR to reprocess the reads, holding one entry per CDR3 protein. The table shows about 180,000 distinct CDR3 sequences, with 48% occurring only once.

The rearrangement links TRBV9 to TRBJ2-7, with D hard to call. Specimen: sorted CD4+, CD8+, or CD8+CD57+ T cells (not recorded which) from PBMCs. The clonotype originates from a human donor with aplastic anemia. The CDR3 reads CASSVGGGGLGGQYF. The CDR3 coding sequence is TGTGCCAGCAGCGTAGGGGGTGGTGGGCTCGGCGGGCAGTACTTC.